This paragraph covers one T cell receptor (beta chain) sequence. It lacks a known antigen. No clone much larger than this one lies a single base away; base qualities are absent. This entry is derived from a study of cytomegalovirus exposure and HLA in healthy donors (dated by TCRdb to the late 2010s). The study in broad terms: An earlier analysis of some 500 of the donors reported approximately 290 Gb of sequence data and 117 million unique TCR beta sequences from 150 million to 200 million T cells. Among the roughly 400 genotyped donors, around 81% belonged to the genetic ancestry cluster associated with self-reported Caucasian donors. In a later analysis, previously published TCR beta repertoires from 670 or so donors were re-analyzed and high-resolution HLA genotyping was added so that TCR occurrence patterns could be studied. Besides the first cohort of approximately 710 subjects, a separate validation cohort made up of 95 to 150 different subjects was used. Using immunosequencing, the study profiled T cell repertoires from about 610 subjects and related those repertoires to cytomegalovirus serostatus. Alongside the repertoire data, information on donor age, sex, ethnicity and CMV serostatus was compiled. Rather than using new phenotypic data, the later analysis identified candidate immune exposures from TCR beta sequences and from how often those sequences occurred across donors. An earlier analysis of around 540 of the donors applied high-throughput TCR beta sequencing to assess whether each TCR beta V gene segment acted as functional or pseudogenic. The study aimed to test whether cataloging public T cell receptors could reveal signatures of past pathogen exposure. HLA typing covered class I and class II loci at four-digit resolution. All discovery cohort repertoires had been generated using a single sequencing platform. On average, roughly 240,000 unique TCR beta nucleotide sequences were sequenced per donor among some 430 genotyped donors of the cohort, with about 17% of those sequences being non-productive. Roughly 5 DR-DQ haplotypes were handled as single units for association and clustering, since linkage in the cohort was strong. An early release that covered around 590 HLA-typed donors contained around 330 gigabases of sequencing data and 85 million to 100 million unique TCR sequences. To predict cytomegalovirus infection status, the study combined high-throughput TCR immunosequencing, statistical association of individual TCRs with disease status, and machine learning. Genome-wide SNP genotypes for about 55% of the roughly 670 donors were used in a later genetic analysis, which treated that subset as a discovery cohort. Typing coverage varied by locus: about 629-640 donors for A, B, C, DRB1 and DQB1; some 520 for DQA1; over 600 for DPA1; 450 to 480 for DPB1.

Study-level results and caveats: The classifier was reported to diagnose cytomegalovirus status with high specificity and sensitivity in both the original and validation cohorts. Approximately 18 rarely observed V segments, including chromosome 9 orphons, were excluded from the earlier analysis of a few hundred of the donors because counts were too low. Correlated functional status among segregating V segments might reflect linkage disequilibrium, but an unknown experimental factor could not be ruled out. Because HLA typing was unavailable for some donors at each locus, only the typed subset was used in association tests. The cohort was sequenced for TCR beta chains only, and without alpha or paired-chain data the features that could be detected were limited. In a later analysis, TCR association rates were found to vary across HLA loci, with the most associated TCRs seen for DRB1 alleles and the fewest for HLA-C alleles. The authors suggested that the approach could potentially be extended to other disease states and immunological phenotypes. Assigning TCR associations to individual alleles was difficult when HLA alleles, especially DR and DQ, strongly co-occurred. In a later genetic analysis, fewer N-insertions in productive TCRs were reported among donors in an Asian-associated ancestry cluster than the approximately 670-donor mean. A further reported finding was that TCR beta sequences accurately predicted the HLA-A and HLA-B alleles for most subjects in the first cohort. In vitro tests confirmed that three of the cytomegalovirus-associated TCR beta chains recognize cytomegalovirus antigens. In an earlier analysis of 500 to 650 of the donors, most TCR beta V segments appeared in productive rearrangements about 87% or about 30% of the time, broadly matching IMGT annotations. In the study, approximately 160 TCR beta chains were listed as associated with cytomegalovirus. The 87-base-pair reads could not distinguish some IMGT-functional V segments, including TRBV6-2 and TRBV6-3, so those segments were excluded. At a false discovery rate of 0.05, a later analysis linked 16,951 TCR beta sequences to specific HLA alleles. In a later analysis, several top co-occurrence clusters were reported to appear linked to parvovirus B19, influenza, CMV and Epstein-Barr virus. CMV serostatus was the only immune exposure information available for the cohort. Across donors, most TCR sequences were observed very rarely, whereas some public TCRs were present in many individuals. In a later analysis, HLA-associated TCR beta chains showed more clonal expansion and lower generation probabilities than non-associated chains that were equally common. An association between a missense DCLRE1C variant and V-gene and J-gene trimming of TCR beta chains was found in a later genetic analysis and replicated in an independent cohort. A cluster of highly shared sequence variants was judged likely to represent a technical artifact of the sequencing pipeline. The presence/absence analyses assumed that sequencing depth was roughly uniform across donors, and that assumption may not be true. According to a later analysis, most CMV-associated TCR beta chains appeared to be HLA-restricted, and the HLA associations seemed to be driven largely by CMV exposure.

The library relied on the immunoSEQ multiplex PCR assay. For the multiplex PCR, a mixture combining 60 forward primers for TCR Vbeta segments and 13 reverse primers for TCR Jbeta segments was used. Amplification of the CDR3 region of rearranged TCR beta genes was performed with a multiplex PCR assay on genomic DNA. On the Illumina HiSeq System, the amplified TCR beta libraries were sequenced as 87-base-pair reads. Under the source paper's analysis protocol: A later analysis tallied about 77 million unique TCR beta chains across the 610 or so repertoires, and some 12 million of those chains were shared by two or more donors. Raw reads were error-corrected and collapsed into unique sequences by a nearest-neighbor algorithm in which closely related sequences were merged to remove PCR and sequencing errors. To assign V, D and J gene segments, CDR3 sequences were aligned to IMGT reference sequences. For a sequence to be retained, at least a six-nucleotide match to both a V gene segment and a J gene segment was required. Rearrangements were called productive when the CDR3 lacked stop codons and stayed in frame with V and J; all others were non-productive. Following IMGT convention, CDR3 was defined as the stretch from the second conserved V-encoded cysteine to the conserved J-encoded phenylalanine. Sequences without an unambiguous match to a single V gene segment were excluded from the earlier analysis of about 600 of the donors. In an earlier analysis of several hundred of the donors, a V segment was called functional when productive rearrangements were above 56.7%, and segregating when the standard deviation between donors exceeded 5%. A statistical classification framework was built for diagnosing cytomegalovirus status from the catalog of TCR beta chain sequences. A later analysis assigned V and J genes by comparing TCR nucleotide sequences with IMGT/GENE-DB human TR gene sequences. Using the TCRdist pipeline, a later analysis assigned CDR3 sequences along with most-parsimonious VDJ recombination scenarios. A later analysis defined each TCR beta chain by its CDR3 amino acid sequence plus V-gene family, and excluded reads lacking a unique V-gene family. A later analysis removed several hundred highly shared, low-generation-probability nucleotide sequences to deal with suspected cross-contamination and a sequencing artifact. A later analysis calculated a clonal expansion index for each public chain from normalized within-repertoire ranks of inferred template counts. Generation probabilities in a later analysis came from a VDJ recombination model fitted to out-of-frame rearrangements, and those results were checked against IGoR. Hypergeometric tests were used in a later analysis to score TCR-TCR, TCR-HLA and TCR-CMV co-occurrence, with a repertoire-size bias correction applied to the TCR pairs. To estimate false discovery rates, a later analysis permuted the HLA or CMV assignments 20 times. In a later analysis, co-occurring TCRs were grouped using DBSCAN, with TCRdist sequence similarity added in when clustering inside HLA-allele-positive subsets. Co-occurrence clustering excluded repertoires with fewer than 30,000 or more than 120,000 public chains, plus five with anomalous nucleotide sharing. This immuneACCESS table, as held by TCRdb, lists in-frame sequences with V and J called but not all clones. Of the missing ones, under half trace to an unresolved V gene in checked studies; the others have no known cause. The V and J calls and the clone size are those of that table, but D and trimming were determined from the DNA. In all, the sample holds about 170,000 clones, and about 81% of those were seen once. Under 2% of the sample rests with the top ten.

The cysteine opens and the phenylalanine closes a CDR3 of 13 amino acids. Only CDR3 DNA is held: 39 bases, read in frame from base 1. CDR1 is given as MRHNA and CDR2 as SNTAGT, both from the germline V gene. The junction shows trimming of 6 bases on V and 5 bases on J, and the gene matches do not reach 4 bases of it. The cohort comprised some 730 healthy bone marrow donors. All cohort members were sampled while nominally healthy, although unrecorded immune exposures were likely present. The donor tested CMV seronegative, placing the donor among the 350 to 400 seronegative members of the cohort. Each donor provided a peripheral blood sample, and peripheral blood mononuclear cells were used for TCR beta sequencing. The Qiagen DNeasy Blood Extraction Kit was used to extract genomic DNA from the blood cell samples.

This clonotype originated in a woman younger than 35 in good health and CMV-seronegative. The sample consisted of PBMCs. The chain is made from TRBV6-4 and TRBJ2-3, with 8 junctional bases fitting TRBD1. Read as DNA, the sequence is TGTGCCAGCAGGAGGACAGGGAGAGATACGCAGTATTTT. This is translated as CASRRTGRDTQYF.